This T cell receptor beta chain comes out of a study of post-analysis software for immune sequencing data. Study details: Courses of disease covered relapsing-remitting, secondary progressive and progressive-relapsing multiple sclerosis. Points from the study as a whole: Five TRBV segments, TRBV5-6, TRBV5-1 and TRBV20-1 among them, were found more frequent in patients than controls.

This clonotype was counted a few times. Its matching antigen is unknown. The germline V and J ends were trimmed by 0 bases and 0 bases, with 11 bases remaining between them. There are 16 residues in the CDR3. CDR1 is MGHRA and CDR2 is YSYEKL in the germline V gene. Unique molecular identifiers featured in each of the TCR beta cDNA libraries. TCRdb re-derived calls from the PCR reads in MiXCR, one entry per CDR3 protein. The table records hundreds of thousands of distinct CDR3 sequences, roughly 29% of them present only once. The clonotype originates from a girl between 10 and 17 years old with multiple sclerosis. Sequenced input: blood. The V gene is TRBV4-1, the J gene TRBJ1-1; D possibly corresponds to TRBD1 (5 bases). This CDR3 reads CASSQDKQGMNTEAFF. The CDR3 DNA reads as TGCGCCAGCAGCCAAGATAAGCAGGGAATGAACACTGAAGCTTTCTTT.